The next 32 T cell receptor beta chains were all read from a single sample in a study of T cells in Graves' hyperthyroidism and ophthalmopathy. Amplification of TCR beta CDR3 regions used RNA as the template. The primer set for the first-round RT-PCR of the TCR CDR3 was HTBI. TCRdb called the multiplex PCR reads again in MiXCR, with one record for every CDR3 protein. The sample shows about 350,000 distinct CDR3 sequences, about a sixth of them seen only once. Material for sequencing was blood. These receptors all stem from a woman aged 40 to 50 with Graves' ophthalmopathy.

A remark on this clonotype: The DNA is left out, because the CDR3 cannot be placed on it with certainty; the CDR3 is given as TCRdb lists it. J is TRBJ1-2 and V is TRBV12-3 or TRBV12-4. The CDR3 adds up to 22 amino acids, both ends counted. The CDR3 sequence: CASSLAQGPYEQYFGPSYGYTF.

This clonotype was counted between two and nine times. The V gene is TRBV12-3 or TRBV12-4, the J gene TRBJ2-2, with D possibly being TRBD2 (5 bases). V lost 5 bases to trimming and J lost 5 bases, with 12 bases between them. This CDR3 is built from 14 residues. The DNA of the CDR3 is TGTGCCAGCAGTCCCCCCCTAGCAACCGGGGAGCTGTTTTTT. This sequence encodes CASSPPLATGELFF.

This clonotype was seen at least ten times. The chain joins TRBV5-6 to TRBJ2-2, with 7 bases that match TRBD1. V lost 3 bases and J lost 2; bases outside the gene matches: 10. Per the germline V gene, CDR1 is SGHDT and CDR2 is YYEEEE. The CDR3 is made up of 17 amino acids. CDR3 region: CASSWGSGQLNTGELFF. DNA for the CDR3: TGTGCCAGCAGCTGGGGGTCGGGACAGCTAAACACCGGGGAGCTGTTTTTT. The full variable domain, rest sourced from reference TRBV5-6 and TRBJ2-2, is DAGVTQSPTHLIKTRGQQVTLRCSPKSGHDTVSWYQQALGQGPQFIFQYYEEEERQRGNFPDRFSGHQFPNYSSELNVNALLLGDSALYLCASSWGSGQLNTGELFFGEGSRLTVL.

This clonotype was seen at least ten times. The chain employs TRBV27 and TRBJ2-7; unclear D gene. CDR3 size: 14 residues. Trimming removed 3 bases from V and 1 base from J, with 10 bases in between. Per the germline V gene, CDR1 is MNHEY and CDR2 is SMNVEV (reference sequence). The CDR3 DNA is TGTGCCAGCAGTTTTAACACGGCTTCCTACGAGCAGTACTTC. Amino acid sequence: CASSFNTASYEQYF.

This clonotype has a count of ten or more. V is TRBV7-9 and J is TRBJ1-1, with a weak D call TRBD1 (5 bases). CDR1 is SEHNR and CDR2 is FQNEAQ in the germline V gene (reference sequence). This CDR3 is 15 amino acids long. Trimming took 1 base from V and 1 from J, leaving 10 bases between them. The chain's CDR3 is CASSLVGRANTEAFF. The CDR3 DNA reads as TGTGCCAGCAGCTTAGTTGGCAGGGCGAACACTGAAGCTTTCTTT.

This chain connects TRBV20-1 to TRBJ1-3; 9 nucleotides agree with TRBD1. Looked up from germline, CDR1 is DFQATT and CDR2 is SNEGSKA (reference sequence). With 7 bases clipped from V and 0 bases from J, the junction kept 7 bases outside the gene matches. The CDR3 runs to 15 residues. In nucleotides, the CDR3 is TGCAGTGTTCGGACAGGGGCCAACTCTGGAAACACCATATATTTT. It encodes CSVRTGANSGNTIYF.

There are many counts of this clonotype. The chain couples TRBV12-3 or TRBV12-4 to TRBJ1-1; D is uncertain. The CDR3 length is 15 residues. The V end lost 0 bases, the J end lost 0 bases, and 8 bases lay between the germline ends. CDR3 region: CASSLALGLNTEAFF. The CDR3 nucleotides read TGTGCCAGCAGTTTAGCGTTGGGGTTGAACACTGAAGCTTTCTTT.

This clonotype was counted ten times or more. A clone one base away is much larger, so this may be a read error. The chain employs TRBV11-2 and TRBJ2-5; no reliable D call. Germline assignment: CDR1 SGHAT and CDR2 FQNNGV. The CDR3 has 13 amino acids. CDR3 protein: CTSSLNIQETQYF. The CDR3 nucleotides are TGTACCAGCAGCTTAAATATACAAGAGACCCAGTACTTC. Together with reference TRBV11-2 and TRBJ2-5, the CDR3 gives the full variable domain: EAGVAQSPRYKIIEKRQSVAFWCNPISGHATLYWYQQILGQGPKLLIQFQNNGVVDDSQLPKDRFSAERLKGVDSTLKIQPAKLEDSAVYLCTSSLNIQETQYFGPGTRLLVL.

This clonotype was detected many times. The chain links TRBV6-5 to TRBJ1-2, with D possibly being TRBD1 (5 bases). CDR3 length equals 14 residues. V was clipped by 0 bases and J by 4 bases, with 9 bases between them. Germline V gene lookup returns CDR1 MNHEY and CDR2 SVGAGI. DNA for the CDR3: TGTGCCAGCAGTTACTCGCGGGGGGGCTATGGCTACACCTTC. As protein: CASSYSRGGYGYTF.

The rearrangement uses TRBV19 and TRBJ2-1, with TRBD2 matching over 14 bases. CDR3 length: 19 residues. With 5 bases clipped from V and 1 base from J, the junction kept 10 bases outside the gene matches. Per germline, CDR1 LNHDA and CDR2 SQIVND (reference sequence). CDR3: CASSPGTSGSGRSYNEQFF. The CDR3 DNA sequence: TGTGCCAGTAGTCCCGGGACTAGCGGGAGTGGGAGGTCCTACAATGAGCAGTTCTTC.

The V gene is TRBV6-2 or TRBV6-3, the J gene TRBJ1-5, with D maybe TRBD1 (6 bases). This CDR3 is 14 amino acids long. V was shortened by 8 bases and J by 0 bases, with 11 bases between the two germline ends. Germline CDR1 MNHEY, CDR2 SVGEGT. The CDR3 loop reads CASRGQLSNQPQHF. DNA for the CDR3: TGTGCCAGCCGAGGACAGCTTAGCAATCAGCCCCAGCATTTT.

The chain combines TRBV6-5 with TRBJ1-1; 9 nucleotides match TRBD1. Per the germline V gene, CDR1 is MNHEY and CDR2 is SVGAGI. The junction had 6 bases not matched to a gene; V was cut back by 2 bases and J by 2 bases. The CDR3 has 16 amino acids. The CDR3 sequence: CASSYRRDRVNTEAFF. The CDR3, as DNA: TGTGCCAGCAGTTACCGGAGGGACAGGGTAAACACTGAAGCTTTCTTT.

The sample holds many counts of this clonotype. This may be a read error: a much more frequent sequence differs by one nucleotide. This chain links TRBV20-1 with TRBJ2-5, with D perhaps TRBD1 or TRBD2 (6 bases each). CDR3 length: 16 residues. CDR1 is DFQATT, CDR2 SNEGSKA, per germline (reference sequence). Here the CDR3 DNA reads TGCAGTGCTAGTCGGGAGTTGGACAGATTACAAGGGACCCAGTACTTC. Translated: CSASRELDRLQGTQYF.

This clonotype was counted at least ten times. The genes are TRBV20-1 and TRBJ2-5; the D is unclear. The ends were cut back, 5 bases at V and 1 base at J, with 8 bases in the middle. The CDR3 sequence is 12 residues long. From germline, CDR1 is DFQATT and CDR2 SNEGSKA (reference sequence). CDR3: CSAAHGQETQYF. CDR3 nucleotide sequence: TGCAGTGCTGCACATGGCCAAGAGACCCAGTACTTC.

The rearrangement joins TRBV28 to TRBJ2-7, with TRBD1 matching 7 bases. The V gene's germline CDR1 is MDHEN and CDR2 SYDVKM. V was clipped by 6 bases and J by 4 bases; unmatched bases: 6. The CDR3 runs to 13 residues. CDR3: CASRQGLAYEQYF. CDR3 DNA: TGTGCCAGCAGACAGGGGCTCGCGTACGAGCAGTACTTC.

This clonotype was seen ten or more times. The J gene is TRBJ1-1, the V gene TRBV10-3; D is ambiguous. The CDR3 spans 13 residues. V was shortened by 4 bases and J by 4 bases, with 10 bases between the two germline ends. Germline CDR1 and CDR2: ENHRY and SYGVKD. The CDR3 region is CAISGLDGTEAFF. CDR3 DNA: TGTGCCATCAGTGGGTTGGATGGCACTGAAGCTTTCTTT.

In its sample, this clonotype was seen many times. The rearrangement links TRBV6-1 to TRBJ1-1, with D perhaps TRBD1 (6 bases). CDR1 and CDR2 (germline): MNHNS, SASEGT. Between the trimmed V and J ends, which lost 3 bases and 7 bases, there was a span of 9 bases. The CDR3 consists of 12 residues. The CDR3 sequence is CASSDVGGEAFF. CDR3 DNA: TGTGCCAGCAGTGATGTAGGGGGTGAAGCTTTCTTT.

This clonotype has at least ten counts. The V call is TRBV7-6, the J call TRBJ2-7; 9 bases line up with TRBD1. Germline V gives CDR1 SGHVS, CDR2 FNYEAQ. The length of the CDR3 is 15 residues. V trimming: 5 bases; J trimming: 1 base; junction bases outside the gene matches: 6. The CDR3 sequence: CASSPDDRGSYEQYF. In DNA form, the CDR3 reads TGTGCCAGCAGCCCTGACGACAGGGGGTCCTACGAGCAGTACTTC.

This clonotype occurred many times. The chain employs TRBV12-3 or TRBV12-4 and TRBJ2-4; D unclear. The V and J ends lost 1 base and 6 bases respectively, with 4 bases between them. The CDR3 runs 12 residues. In DNA form, the CDR3 reads TGTGCCAGCAGTTTAGAGGGAAACATTCAGTACTTC. Amino acids: CASSLEGNIQYF.

At least ten counts were recorded for this clonotype. The V gene is TRBV28, the J gene TRBJ2-6, with D unresolved. V dropped 5 bases and J dropped 0 bases, with 8 bases sitting between them. The CDR3 runs to 15 residues. From germline, CDR1 is MDHEN and CDR2 SYDVKM. For the CDR3, the DNA is TGTGCCAGCAGTGCCGCAGGCTCTGGGGCCAACGTCCTGACTTTC. This sequence encodes CASSAAGSGANVLTF. Together with reference TRBV28 and TRBJ2-6, the CDR3 gives the full variable domain: DVKVTQSSRYLVKRTGEKVFLECVQDMDHENMFWYRQDPGLGLRLIYFSYDVKMKEKGDIPEGYSVSREKKERFSLILESASTNQTSMYLCASSAAGSGANVLTFGAGSRLTVL.

This clonotype has a count of ten or more. The rearrangement joins TRBV9 to TRBJ2-7; D may correspond to TRBD1 or TRBD2 (6 bases each). Germline CDR1 reads SGDLS; CDR2 reads YYNGEE. V was trimmed by 4 bases and J by 7 bases, leaving 18 bases between them. The CDR3 extends over 14 amino acids. CDR3 protein: CASSPGGGSEEQYF. In DNA, the CDR3 is TGTGCCAGCAGCCCAGGAGGGGGGTCAGAAGAGCAGTACTTC.

This rearrangement joins TRBV4-3 to TRBJ2-7; D is undetermined. The germline CDR1 and CDR2 sequences are LGHNA and YSLEER. There are 16 residues in the CDR3. V lost 0 bases, J lost 2 bases, and 14 bases lay in between. CDR3 region: CASSQDRFGGTYEQYF. The CDR3 region has the DNA TGCGCCAGCAGCCAAGATCGTTTCGGCGGAACCTACGAGCAGTACTTC.

This clonotype came up many times. V usage is TRBV28 and J usage is TRBJ1-3; D unresolved. The V end was cut by 6 bases, the J end by 1 base, with 4 bases between. The CDR3 is 12 amino acids. The germline V gene encodes CDR1 MDHEN and CDR2 SYDVKM. The CDR3 region is CASRRSGNTIYF. The CDR3 DNA reads as TGTGCCAGCAGGAGATCTGGAAACACCATATATTTT.

Ten or more counts support this clonotype. The chain uses TRBV28 and TRBJ2-2, with 10 nucleotides matching TRBD1. The ends lost 2 bases at V and 10 bases at J; junction bases unmatched: 4. Germline values: CDR1 MDHEN, CDR2 SYDVKM. The CDR3 consists of 14 residues. In DNA form, the CDR3 reads TGTGCCAGCAGTTTAGGGACAGGGGAGACGGAGCTGTTTTTT. The encoded protein is CASSLGTGETELFF.

This clonotype showed up many times. The chain carries TRBV27 and TRBJ2-7; 10 positions agree with TRBD1. The CDR3 is made up of 15 amino acids. Germline V gene lookup returns CDR1 MNHEY and CDR2 SMNVEV (reference sequence). With 6 bases clipped from V and 4 bases from J, the junction kept 9 bases outside the gene matches. This CDR3 is CASSSLGTGEYEQYF. DNA of the CDR3: TGTGCCAGCAGCTCACTCGGGACAGGGGAATACGAGCAGTACTTC.

This rearrangement joins TRBV20-1 to TRBJ2-7, with D possibly being TRBD2 (6 bases). The CDR3 extends over 13 amino acids. CDR1 is DFQATT and CDR2 is SNEGSKA in the germline V gene (reference sequence). The germline V and J ends were trimmed by 6 bases and 0 bases, with 12 bases remaining between them. The CDR3 nucleotides are TGCAGTGCCAAGGACTATTACTCCTACGAGCAGTACTTC. This gives the protein CSAKDYYSYEQYF.

This clonotype was detected many times. This rearrangement joins TRBV2 to TRBJ2-2, with D unclear. Germline CDR1 is SNHLY and CDR2 is FYNNEI. There are 12 residues in the CDR3. Trimming removed 6 bases from V and 5 bases from J, with 7 bases in between. The CDR3 here is CASSKITGELFF. Here the CDR3 DNA reads TGTGCCAGCAGCAAAATAACCGGGGAGCTGTTTTTT.

The V call is TRBV6-5, the J call TRBJ2-4, with D unclear. Germline values: CDR1 MNHEY, CDR2 SVGAGI. V lost 4 bases and J lost 5, with 15 bases in between. There are 15 residues in the CDR3. The CDR3 region is CASSSPPSLQNIQYF. Written as DNA, the CDR3 is TGTGCCAGCAGTTCCCCCCCTAGTCTGCAAAACATTCAGTACTTC.

This rearrangement joins TRBV11-2 to TRBJ2-7, with D unclear. Germline V gives CDR1 SGHAT, CDR2 FQNNGV. This CDR3 comprises 14 residues. V was pared by 2 bases and J by 0 bases, with 8 bases between. The CDR3 sequence: CASSLYTSSYEQYF. The CDR3 DNA follows: TGTGCCAGCAGCTTATATACAAGCTCCTACGAGCAGTACTTC.

The V gene is TRBV2, the J gene TRBJ2-2; 8 nucleotides line up with TRBD2. This CDR3 region has 17 residues. The V and J ends lost 6 bases and 5 bases, in that order; junction bases with no gene match: 14. Germline V gene data show CDR1 as SNHLY and CDR2 as FYNNEI. This CDR3 is CASRGKSGSVRTGELFF. The CDR3 DNA sequence: TGTGCCAGCAGAGGGAAGAGCGGGAGTGTGAGAACCGGGGAGCTGTTTTTT.

The sample holds many counts of this clonotype. The rearrangement joins TRBV6-4 to TRBJ1-2; D remains unclear. The CDR3 sequence is 10 residues long. Germline V lookup: CDR1 MRHNA, CDR2 SNTAGT. V lost 5 bases to trimming and J lost 10 bases, with 8 bases between them. CDR3 nucleotide sequence: TGTGCCAGCAGTATCCATAACTACACCTTC. As protein: CASSIHNYTF.

The chain has TRBV27 and TRBJ1-1, with TRBD1 as a possible D gene (5 bases). The CDR3 has 14 amino acids. V lost 1 base and J 4 bases, leaving 10 bases between the germline ends. Germline CDR1 MNHEY, CDR2 SMNVEV (reference sequence). CDR3 protein: CASSLFSGATEAFF. The CDR3 DNA is TGTGCCAGCAGTTTATTCTCTGGGGCCACTGAAGCTTTCTTT.